The 8 T cell receptor delta chains below come from one sample, sequenced in a study of γδ T cells in repeated Plasmodium falciparum infection. TCRdb applied CATT to the multiplex PCR reads for clone calling. The repertoire holds under 65,000 delta-chain clones, 1.7% seen once, with approximately 16% in the top ten. Vgamma9/Vdelta2+ and Vdelta2-negative gammadelta T cells were flow-sorted from PBMC for bulk sequencing. The specimen was gamma-delta T cells from blood. Receptors were obtained from a pool of human donors (malaria-infected and uninfected, not separated).

This clone was recorded many times. TCRdb's protein for this DNA is that of a much larger clone and differs from the translation at residue 3, likely a read error; the protein shown is the DNA translation. The chain combines TRDV1 with TRDJ1, with 7 bases identical to TRDD3. No J segment appears in TCRdb, so it was assigned here by matching the sequence to germline. Germline CDR1 is TSWWSYY and CDR2 is QGS. Unmatched junction bases numbered 34, after V lost 10 bases and J lost 2 bases. CDR3 length equals 22 residues. DNA for the CDR3: TGTGCTCCTTGGGGTGACCGCATACCCTGTACTGGGGATGGGGGGCGTACCGATAAACTCATCTTT. It codes for CAPWGDRIPCTGDGGRTDKLIF.

This clone was observed a few times. A far larger clone lies a single base away; this is likely a read error. Distinct nucleotide sequences in the sample also encode this CDR3. The gene calls are TRDV1 and TRDJ1, with 13 bases matching TRDD3. The J segment lost 3 bases and the V segment lost 2 bases, leaving 24 bases of the junction unmatched. Germline-derived CDR1 and CDR2 are TSWWSYY and QGS. The CDR3 consists of 23 residues. CDR3 in DNA: TGTGCTCTTGGGGAAAAGGAACCCTACTATGGGGAACTGGGGGATACGCAAGCCGATAAACTCATCTTT. This codes for CALGEKEPYYGELGDTQADKLIF.

In its sample, this clone was seen a few times. This likely reflects a read error, since a far larger clone is one base away. This sample also contains other DNA sequences that code for the same CDR3. The V call is TRDV1, the J call TRDJ1; 10 bases are shared with TRDD3. The germline CDR1 and CDR2 sequences are TSWWSYY and QGS. The length of the CDR3 is 20 residues. The ends lost 4 bases at V and 3 bases at J; junction bases unmatched: 20. The CDR3 region has the DNA TGTGCTCTTGGGGGAGCCCACGGGTTGGGGGATACAAGAGGTGCCGATAAACTCATCTTT. Its protein is CALGGAHGLGDTRGADKLIF.

This clone was counted only a few times. Given a far larger clone just one base away, this is likely a sequencing read error. Other nucleotide sequences from this sample produce the same CDR3. The chain has TRDV1 and TRDJ1; D is unclear. TCRdb offers no J gene call, so here the DNA was matched to germline to obtain one. V dropped 4 bases and J dropped 8 bases, with 17 bases sitting between them. The CDR3 is 14 residues long. The germline gives CDR1 TSWWSYY, CDR2 QGS. CDR3 residues: CALGALPGGHKLIF. CDR3 nucleotide sequence: TGTGCTCTTGGGGCCTTACCCGGAGGGCACAAACTCATCTTT.

Only a few counts were recorded for this clone. TCRdb shows a much larger clone's protein in place of this DNA's translation, and the two differ at residue 5, likely through a read error; the protein shown is translated from the DNA. V and J are TRDV1 and TRDJ2, with D possibly called TRDD2 or TRDD3 (5 bases each). TCRdb leaves out the J gene; it was filled in here by matching the DNA to germline. Germline loops: CDR1 TSWWSYY, CDR2 QGS. Trimming removed 4 bases from V and 4 bases from J, with 28 bases in between. This CDR3 region has 20 residues. CDR3: CALGGPLLSGIYDETAQLFF. CDR3 DNA sequence: TGTGCTCTTGGGGGACCTCTCCTAAGTGGGATTTACGATGAGACAGCACAACTCTTCTTT.

This clone was observed many times. The protein in TCRdb stems from a much larger clone and differs at residue 8 from this DNA's translation, likely a read error; here the protein is translated from the DNA. The chain combines TRDV2 with TRDJ1, with TRDD3 identical over 7 bases. The J gene, missing from TCRdb, was assigned here through DNA to germline matching. This CDR3 has 18 amino acids. Unmatched junction bases numbered 12, after V lost 0 bases and J lost 0 bases. Germline V CDR1 and CDR2: GEAIGNYY, EKD. CDR3 coding DNA: TGTGCCTGTGACACCCTGGGTTCACTGGGGACGCACACCGATAAACTCATCTTT. It is translated as CACDTLGSLGTHTDKLIF.

This clone was seen ten or more times. A much bigger clone sits one base away, suggesting this may be a read error. The rearrangement uses TRDV1 and TRDJ2; D may be TRDD3 (6 bases). The CDR3 has 24 residues. Trimming cost V 0 bases and J 2 bases, with 34 bases left between them. Germline CDR1 TSWWSYY, CDR2 QGS. In DNA form, the CDR3 reads TGTGCTCTTGGGGAACTTCCTCATGAACTTACCAACCGGGGGACACAAAAGTTGACAGCACAACTCTTCTTT. This sequence encodes CALGELPHELTNRGTQKLTAQLFF.

This clone was seen more than once but under ten times. TCRdb's protein for this DNA is that of a much larger clone and differs from the translation at residue 9, likely a read error; the protein shown is the DNA translation. The chain combines TRDV1 with TRDJ1, with D possibly being TRDD3 (5 bases). V lost 1 base to trimming and J lost 2 bases, with 29 bases between them. The CDR3 covers 21 residues. Germline V gene lookup returns CDR1 TSWWSYY and CDR2 QGS. The CDR3 here is CALGERPQERDYALSTDKLIF. As DNA, the CDR3 is TGTGCTCTTGGGGAACGTCCCCAGGAGCGGGATTATGCCCTTTCTACCGATAAACTCATCTTT.